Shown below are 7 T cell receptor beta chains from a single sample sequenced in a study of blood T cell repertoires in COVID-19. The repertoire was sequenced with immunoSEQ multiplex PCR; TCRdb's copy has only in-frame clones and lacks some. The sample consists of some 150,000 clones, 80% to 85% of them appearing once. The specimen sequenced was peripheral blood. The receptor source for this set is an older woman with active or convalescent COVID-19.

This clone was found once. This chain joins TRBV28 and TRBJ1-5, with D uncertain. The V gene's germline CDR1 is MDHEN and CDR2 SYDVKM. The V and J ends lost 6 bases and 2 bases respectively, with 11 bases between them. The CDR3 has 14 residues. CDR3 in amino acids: CASSVFQGNQPQHF. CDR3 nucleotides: TGTGCCAGCAGCGTGTTCCAGGGCAATCAGCCCCAGCATTTT.

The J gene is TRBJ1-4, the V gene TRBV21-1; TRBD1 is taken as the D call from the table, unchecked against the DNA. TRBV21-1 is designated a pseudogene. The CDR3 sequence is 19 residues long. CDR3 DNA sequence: TGTGCCAGCAGCAAAGAGGGCAGGGGGTGGGTAGCAACTAATGAAAAACTGTTTTTT. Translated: CASSKEGRGWVATNEKLFF.

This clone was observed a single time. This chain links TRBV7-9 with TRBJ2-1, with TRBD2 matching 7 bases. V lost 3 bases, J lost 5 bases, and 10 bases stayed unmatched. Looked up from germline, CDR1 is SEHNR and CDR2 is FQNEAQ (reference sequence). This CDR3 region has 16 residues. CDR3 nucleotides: TGTGCCAGCAGCTTTTTTGGTAGGGACTACAACAATGAGCAGTTCTTC. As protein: CASSFFGRDYNNEQFF.

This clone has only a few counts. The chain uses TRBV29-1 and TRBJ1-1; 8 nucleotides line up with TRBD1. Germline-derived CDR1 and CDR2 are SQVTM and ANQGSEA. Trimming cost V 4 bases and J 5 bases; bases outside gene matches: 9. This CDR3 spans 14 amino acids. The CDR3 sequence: CSVGLQGARTEAFF. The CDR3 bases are TGCAGCGTTGGTTTGCAGGGGGCAAGGACTGAAGCTTTCTTT. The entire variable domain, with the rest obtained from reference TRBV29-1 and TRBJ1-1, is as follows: SAVISQKPSRDICQRGTSLTIQCQVDSQVTMMFWYRQQPGQSLTLIATANQGSEATYESGFVIDKFPISRPNLTFSTLTVSNMSPEDSSIYLCSVGLQGARTEAFFGQGTRLTVV.

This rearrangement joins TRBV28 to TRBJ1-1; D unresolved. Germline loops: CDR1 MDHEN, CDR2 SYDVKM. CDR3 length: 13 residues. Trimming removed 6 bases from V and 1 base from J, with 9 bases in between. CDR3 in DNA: TGTGCCAGCAGGCAGGCCGAGAACACTGAAGCTTTCTTT. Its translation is CASRQAENTEAFF.

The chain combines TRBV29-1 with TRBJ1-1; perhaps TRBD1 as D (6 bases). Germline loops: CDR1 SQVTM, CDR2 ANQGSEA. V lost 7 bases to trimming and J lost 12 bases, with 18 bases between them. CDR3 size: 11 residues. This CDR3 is CSATMQGTPFF. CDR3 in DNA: TGCAGCGCGACGATGCAGGGGACGCCTTTCTTT.

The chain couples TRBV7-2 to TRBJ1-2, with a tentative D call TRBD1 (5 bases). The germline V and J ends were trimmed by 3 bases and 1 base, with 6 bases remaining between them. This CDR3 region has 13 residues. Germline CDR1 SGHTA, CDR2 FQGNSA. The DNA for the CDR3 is TGTGCCAGCAGCTTCGGGGGTAACTATGGCTACACCTTC. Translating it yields CASSFGGNYGYTF.